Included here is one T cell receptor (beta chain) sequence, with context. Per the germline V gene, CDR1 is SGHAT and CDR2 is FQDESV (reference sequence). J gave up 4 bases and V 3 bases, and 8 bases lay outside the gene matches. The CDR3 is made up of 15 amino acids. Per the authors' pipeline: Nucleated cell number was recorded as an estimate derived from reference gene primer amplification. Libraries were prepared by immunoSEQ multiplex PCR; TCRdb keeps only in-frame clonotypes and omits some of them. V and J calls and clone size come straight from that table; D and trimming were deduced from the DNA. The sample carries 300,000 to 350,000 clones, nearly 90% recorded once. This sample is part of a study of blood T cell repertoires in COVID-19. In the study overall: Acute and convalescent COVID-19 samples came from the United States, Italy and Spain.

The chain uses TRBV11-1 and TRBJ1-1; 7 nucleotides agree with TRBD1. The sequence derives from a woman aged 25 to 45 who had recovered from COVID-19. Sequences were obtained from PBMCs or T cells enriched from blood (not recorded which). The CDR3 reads CASSFINRGATEAFF. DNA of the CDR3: TGTGCCAGCAGCTTTATAAACAGGGGCGCCACTGAAGCTTTCTTT. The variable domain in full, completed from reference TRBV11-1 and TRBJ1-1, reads EAEVAQSPRYKITEKSQAVAFWCDPISGHATLYWYRQILGQGPELLVQFQDESVVDDSQLPKDRFSAERLKGVDSTLKIQPAELGDSAMYLCASSFINRGATEAFFGQGTRLTVV.